The present T cell receptor (beta chain) was sequenced within a study of T cell changes during pregnancy in multiple sclerosis. Sequencing was performed with immunoSEQ multiplex PCR; in TCRdb, only in-frame clones are kept and a portion is missing. Here the sample spans approximately 44,000 clones, around 93% being singletons. The CDR3 sequence is 14 residues long. Looked up from germline, CDR1 is SGHDN and CDR2 is FVKESK. Trimming removed 0 bases from V and 3 bases from J, with 8 bases in between. Source: CD4+ T cells from peripheral blood mononuclear cells, taken before pregnancy. This chain links TRBV14 with TRBJ1-2; no clear D gene. This receptor was identified in a female donor with multiple sclerosis, enrolled in a pregnancy study. DNA of the CDR3: TGTGCCAGCAGCCAAGACCTTTTCGACTATGGCTACACCTTC. This gives the protein CASSQDLFDYGYTF.